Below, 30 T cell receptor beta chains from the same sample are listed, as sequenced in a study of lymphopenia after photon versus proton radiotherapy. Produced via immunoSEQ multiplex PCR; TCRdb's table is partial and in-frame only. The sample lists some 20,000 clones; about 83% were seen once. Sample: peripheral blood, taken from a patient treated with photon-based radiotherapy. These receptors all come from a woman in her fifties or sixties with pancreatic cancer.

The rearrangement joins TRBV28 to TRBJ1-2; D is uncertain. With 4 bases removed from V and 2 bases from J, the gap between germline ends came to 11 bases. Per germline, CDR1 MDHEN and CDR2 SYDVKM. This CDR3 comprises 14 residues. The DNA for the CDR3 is TGTGCCAGCAGTTCCAGACCTGCCAACTATGGCTACACCTTC. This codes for CASSSRPANYGYTF.

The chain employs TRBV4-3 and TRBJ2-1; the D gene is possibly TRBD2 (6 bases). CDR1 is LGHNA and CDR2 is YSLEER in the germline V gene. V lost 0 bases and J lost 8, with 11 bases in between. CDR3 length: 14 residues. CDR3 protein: CASSQDGGVYEQFF. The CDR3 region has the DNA TGCGCCAGCAGCCAAGATGGCGGGGTTTATGAGCAGTTCTTC.

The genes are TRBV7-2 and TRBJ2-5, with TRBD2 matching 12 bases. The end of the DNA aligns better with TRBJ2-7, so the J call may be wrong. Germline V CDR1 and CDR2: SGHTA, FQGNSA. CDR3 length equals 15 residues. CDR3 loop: CASSVPSGRDYEQYF. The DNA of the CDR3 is TGTGCCAGCAGCGTCCCTAGCGGGAGGGATTACGAGCAGTACTTC.

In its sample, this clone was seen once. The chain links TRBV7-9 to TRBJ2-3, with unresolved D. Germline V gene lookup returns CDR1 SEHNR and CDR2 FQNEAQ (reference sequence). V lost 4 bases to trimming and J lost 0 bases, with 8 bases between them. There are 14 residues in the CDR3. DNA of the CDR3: TGTGCCAGCAGCTCTGGATCCAGCACAGATACGCAGTATTTT. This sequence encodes CASSSGSSTDTQYF.

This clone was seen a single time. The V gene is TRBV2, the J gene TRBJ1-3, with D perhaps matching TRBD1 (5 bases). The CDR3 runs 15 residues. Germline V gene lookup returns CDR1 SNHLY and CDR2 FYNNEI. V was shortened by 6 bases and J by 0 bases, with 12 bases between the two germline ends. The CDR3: CASREGLHSGNTIYF. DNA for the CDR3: TGTGCCAGCAGGGAGGGACTCCACTCTGGAAACACCATATATTTT.

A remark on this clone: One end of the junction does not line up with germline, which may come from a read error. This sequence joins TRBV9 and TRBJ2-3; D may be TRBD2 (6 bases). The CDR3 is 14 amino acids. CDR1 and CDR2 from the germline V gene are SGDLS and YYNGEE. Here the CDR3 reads CASGVGSGADTQYF. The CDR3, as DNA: TGTGCCAGCGGCGTCGGGAGTGGGGCAGATACGCAGTATTTT.

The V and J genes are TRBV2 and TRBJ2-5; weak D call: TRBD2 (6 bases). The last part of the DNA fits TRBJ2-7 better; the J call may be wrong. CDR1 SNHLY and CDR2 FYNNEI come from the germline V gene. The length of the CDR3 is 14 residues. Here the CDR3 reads CASRDSLSSYEQYF. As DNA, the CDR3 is TGTGCCAGCCGGGACTCCTTGAGCTCCTACGAGCAGTACTTC.

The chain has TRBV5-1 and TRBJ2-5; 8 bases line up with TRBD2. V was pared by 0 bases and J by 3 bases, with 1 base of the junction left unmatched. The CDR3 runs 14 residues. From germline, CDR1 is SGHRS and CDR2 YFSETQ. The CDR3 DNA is TGCGCCAGCAGCTTGGCGGGAGGGAAAGAGACCCAGTACTTC. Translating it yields CASSLAGGKETQYF.

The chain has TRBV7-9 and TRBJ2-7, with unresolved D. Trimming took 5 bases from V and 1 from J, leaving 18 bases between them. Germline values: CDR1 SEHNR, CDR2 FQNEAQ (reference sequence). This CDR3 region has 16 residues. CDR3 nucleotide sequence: TGTGCCAGCAGCGACGCCCCGCGGATCATTTCCTACGAGCAGTACTTC. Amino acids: CASSDAPRIISYEQYF.

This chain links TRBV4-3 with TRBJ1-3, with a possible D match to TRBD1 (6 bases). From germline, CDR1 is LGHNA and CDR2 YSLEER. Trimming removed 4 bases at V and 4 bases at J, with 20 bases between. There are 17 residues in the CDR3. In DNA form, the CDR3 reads TGCGCCAGCAGCCTCTCACCGACGGGGGCCGTAGGAAACACCATATATTTT. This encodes CASSLSPTGAVGNTIYF.

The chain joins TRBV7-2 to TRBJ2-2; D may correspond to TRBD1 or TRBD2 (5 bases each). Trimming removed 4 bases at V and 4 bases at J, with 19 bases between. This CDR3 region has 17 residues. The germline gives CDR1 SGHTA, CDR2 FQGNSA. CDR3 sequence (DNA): TGTGCCAGCAGCTCCGGCCGGGGCCTTGGGACCACCGGGGAGCTGTTTTTT. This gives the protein CASSSGRGLGTTGELFF.

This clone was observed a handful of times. DNA of the CDR3: TGTGCCAGCAGTTCTCCAGGGTTACGGCATGGCTACACCTTC. Translated, it gives CASSSPGLRHGYTF. The chain combines TRBV27 with TRBJ1-2, with a weak D call TRBD1 (5 bases). Looked up from germline, CDR1 is MNHEY and CDR2 is SMNVEV (reference sequence). This CDR3 region has 14 residues. Trimming pared 4 bases from V and 6 bases from J, leaving 15 bases between.

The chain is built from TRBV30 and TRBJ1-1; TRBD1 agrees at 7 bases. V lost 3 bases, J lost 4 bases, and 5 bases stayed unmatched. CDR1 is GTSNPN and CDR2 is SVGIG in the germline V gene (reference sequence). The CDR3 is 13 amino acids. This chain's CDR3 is CAWSGGGFTEAFF. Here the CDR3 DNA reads TGTGCCTGGAGCGGAGGGGGCTTCACTGAAGCTTTCTTT.

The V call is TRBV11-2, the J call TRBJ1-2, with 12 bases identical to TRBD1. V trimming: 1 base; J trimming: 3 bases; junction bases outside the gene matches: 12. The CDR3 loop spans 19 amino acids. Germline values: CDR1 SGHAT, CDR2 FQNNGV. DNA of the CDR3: TGTGCCAGCAGCTTAGCCCCTCACTCCGGGACAGGGGGCGACTATGGCTACACCTTC. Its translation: CASSLAPHSGTGGDYGYTF.

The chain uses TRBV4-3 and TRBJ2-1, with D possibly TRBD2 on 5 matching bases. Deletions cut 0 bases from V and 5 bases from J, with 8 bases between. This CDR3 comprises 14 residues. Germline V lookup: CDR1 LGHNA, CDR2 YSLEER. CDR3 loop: CASSQELGNNEQFF. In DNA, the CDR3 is TGCGCCAGCAGCCAAGAACTAGGGAACAATGAGCAGTTCTTC.

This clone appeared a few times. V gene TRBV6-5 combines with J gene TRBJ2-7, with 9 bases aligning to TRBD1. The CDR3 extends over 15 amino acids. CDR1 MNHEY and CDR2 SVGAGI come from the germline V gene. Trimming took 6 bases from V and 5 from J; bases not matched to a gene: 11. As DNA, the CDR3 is TGTGCCAGCAGCCCATCAGGGACAGGGTATAACGAGCAGTACTTC. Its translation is CASSPSGTGYNEQYF.

The CDR3 is CASHRPRSGNTIYF. The CDR3 bases are TGTGCCAGCCACCGGCCCCGCTCTGGAAACACCATATATTTT. The chain has TRBV11-2 and TRBJ1-3; no clear D gene. V shed 8 bases and J shed 0 bases, with 11 bases lying between them. CDR3 length: 14 residues. Germline V gene data show CDR1 as SGHAT and CDR2 as FQNNGV.

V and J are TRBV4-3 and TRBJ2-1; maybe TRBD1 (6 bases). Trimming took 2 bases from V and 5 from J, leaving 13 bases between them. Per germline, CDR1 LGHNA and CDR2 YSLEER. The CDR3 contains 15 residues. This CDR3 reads CASSQQGRANNEQFF. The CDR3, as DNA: TGCGCCAGCAGCCAACAGGGGCGCGCGAACAATGAGCAGTTCTTC.

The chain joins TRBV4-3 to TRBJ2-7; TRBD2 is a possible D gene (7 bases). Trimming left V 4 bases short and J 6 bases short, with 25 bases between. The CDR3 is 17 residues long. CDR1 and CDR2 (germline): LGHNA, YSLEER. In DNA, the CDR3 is TGCGCCAGCAGCCCCAAGGACCGGGGGGCTCCCCTCCTCGAGCAGTACTTC. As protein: CASSPKDRGAPLLEQYF.

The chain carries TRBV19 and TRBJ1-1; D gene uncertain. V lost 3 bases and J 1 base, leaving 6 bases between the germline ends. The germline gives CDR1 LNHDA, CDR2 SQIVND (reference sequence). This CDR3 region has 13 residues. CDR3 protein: CASSISPNTEAFF. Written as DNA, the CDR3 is TGTGCCAGTAGTATCTCCCCGAACACTGAAGCTTTCTTT. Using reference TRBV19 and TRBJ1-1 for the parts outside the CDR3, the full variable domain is DGGITQSPKYLFRKEGQNVTLSCEQNLNHDAMYWYRQDPGQGLRLIYYSQIVNDFQKGDIAEGYSVSREKKESFPLTVTSAQKNPTAFYLCASSISPNTEAFFGQGTRLTVV.

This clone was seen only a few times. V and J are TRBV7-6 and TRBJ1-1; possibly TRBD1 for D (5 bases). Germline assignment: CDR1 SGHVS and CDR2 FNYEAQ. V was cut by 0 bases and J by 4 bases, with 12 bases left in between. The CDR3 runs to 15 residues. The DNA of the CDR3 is TGTGCCAGCAGCTTAGCGCAGGAGGGGAGCACTGAAGCTTTCTTT. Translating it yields CASSLAQEGSTEAFF.

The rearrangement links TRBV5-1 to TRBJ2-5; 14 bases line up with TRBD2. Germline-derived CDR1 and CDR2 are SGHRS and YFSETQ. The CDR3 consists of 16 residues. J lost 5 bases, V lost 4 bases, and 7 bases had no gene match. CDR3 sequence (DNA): TGCGCCAGCAGCCCCGGGACTAGCGGGAGTGCGGAGACCCAGTACTTC. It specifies CASSPGTSGSAETQYF. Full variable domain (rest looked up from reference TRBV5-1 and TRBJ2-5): KAGVTQTPRYLIKTRGQQVTLSCSPISGHRSVSWYQQTPGQGLQFLFEYFSETQRNKGNFPGRFSGRQFSNSRSEMNVSTLELGDSALYLCASSPGTSGSAETQYFGPGTRLLVL.

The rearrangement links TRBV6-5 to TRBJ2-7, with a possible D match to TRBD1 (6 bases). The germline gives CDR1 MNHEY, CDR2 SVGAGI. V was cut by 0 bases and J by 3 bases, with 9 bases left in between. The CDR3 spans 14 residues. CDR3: CASSYSDSNYEQYF. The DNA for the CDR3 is TGTGCCAGCAGTTACTCGGACAGCAACTACGAGCAGTACTTC.

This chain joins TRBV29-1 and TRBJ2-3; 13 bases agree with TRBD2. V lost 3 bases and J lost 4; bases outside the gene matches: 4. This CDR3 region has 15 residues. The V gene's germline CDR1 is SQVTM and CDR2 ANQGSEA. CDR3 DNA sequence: TGCAGCGTTGAGGGGACTAGCGGGACCTCAGATACGCAGTATTTT. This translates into CSVEGTSGTSDTQYF.

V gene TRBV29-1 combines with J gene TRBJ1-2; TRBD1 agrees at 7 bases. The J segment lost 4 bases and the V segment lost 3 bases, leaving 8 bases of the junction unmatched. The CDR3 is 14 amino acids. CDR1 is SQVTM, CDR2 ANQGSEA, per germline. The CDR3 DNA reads TGCAGCGTTGACGGGACAGATCGGCTCTATGGCTACACCTTC. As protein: CSVDGTDRLYGYTF.

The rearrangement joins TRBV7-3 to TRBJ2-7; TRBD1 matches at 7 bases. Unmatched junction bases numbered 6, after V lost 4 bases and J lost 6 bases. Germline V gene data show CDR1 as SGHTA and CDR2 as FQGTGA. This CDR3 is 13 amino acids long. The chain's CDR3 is CASSSKTGSEQYF. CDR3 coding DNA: TGTGCCAGCAGCTCCAAGACAGGGTCCGAGCAGTACTTC.

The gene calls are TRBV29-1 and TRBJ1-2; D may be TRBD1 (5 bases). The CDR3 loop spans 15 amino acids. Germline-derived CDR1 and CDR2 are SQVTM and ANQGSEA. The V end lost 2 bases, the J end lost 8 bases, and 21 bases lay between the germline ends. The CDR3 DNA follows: TGCAGCGTTGAACAGACGCAGTGGGGACTTTGGGGCTACACCTTC. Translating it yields CSVEQTQWGLWGYTF. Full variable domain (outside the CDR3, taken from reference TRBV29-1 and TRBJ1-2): SAVISQKPSRDICQRGTSLTIQCQVDSQVTMMFWYRQQPGQSLTLIATANQGSEATYESGFVIDKFPISRPNLTFSTLTVSNMSPEDSSIYLCSVEQTQWGLWGYTFGSGTRLTVV.

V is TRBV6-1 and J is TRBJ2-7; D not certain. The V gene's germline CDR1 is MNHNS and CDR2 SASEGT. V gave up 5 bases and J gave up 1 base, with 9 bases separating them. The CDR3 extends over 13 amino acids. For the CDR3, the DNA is TGTGCCAGCAGTCTGGGATTTTCCTACGAGCAGTACTTC. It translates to CASSLGFSYEQYF.

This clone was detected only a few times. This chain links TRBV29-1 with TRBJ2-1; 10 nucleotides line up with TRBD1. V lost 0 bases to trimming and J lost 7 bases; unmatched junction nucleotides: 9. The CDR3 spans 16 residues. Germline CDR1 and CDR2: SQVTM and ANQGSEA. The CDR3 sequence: CSVEDWVTGGTNEQFF. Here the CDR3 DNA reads TGCAGCGTTGAAGATTGGGTGACAGGGGGCACGAATGAGCAGTTCTTC.

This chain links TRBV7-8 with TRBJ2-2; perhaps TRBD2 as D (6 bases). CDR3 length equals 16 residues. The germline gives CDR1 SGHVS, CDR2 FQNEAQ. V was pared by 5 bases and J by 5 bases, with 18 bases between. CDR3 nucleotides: TGTGCCAGCAGCCTGAGCAGTAGCGGAGGTACCGGGGAGCTGTTTTTT. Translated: CASSLSSSGGTGELFF.